This T cell receptor (beta chain) was captured by sequencing in a study of cytomegalovirus exposure and HLA in healthy donors. In the case of this clone: Its antigen is unknown.

Study results and caveats: Common viral pathogens seemed to be connected with several of the most significant clusters, according to a later analysis. Evidence from a later analysis indicated that most CMV-associated TCR beta chains looked HLA-restricted.

The PCR contained 60 Vbeta and 13 Jbeta primers. Repertoires were generated with immunoSEQ multiplex PCR, while TCRdb's copy carries only in-frame clones and drops some. The sample carries roughly 160,000 clones, around 80% recorded once. The CDR3 is 14 amino acids. CDR1 and CDR2 (germline): SNHLY, FYNNEI. V dropped 6 bases and J dropped 3 bases, with 12 bases sitting between them. The sequencing sample was made of PBMCs. The sequence was collected from a man aged 35 to 55 in good health and CMV-seronegative. This sequence joins TRBV2 and TRBJ1-5; possible D gene TRBD1, 5 bases. The CDR3 is CASRPTGYNQPQHF. The CDR3 DNA follows: TGTGCCAGCAGGCCCACAGGTTACAATCAGCCCCAGCATTTT.